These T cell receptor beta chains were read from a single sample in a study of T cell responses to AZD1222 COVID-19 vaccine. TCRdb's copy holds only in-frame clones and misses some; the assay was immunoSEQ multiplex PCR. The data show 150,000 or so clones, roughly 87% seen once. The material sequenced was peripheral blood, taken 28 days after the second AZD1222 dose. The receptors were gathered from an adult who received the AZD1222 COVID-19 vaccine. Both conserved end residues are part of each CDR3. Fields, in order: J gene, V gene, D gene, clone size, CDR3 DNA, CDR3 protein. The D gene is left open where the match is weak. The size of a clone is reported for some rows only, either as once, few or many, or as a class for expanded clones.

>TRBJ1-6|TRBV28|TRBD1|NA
TGTGCCAGCAGTTTATCTCCGGGCCTAGGGACAGGGGTGGATTCACCCCTCCACTTT
CASSLSPGLGTGVDSPLHF
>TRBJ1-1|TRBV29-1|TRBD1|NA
TGCAGCGCTGCCTCCGGGACAGGGAACACTGAAGCTTTCTTT
CSAASGTGNTEAFF
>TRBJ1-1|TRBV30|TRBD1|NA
TGTGCCTGGAGCGACGACTGGACAGGGGCCACTGAAGCTTTCTTT
CAWSDDWTGATEAFF
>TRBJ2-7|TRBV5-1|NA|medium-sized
TGCGCCAGCAGCTTGGGTGGCAGGGGCGAGCAGTACTTC
CASSLGGRGEQYF
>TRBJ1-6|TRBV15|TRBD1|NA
TGTGCCACCAGCAGAGATCCGGGACAGGGGGTTAATTCACCCCTCCACTTT
CATSRDPGQGVNSPLHF
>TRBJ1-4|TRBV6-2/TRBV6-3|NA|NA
TGTGCCAGCAGTAAAAGGACAACTAATGAAAAACTGTTTTTT
CASSKRTTNEKLFF
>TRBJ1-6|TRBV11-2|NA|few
TGTGCCAGCAGCCCCATCTCCGGGACTGTGGATTCACCCCTCCACTTT
CASSPISGTVDSPLHF
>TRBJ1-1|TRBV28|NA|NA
TGTGCCAGCATTAAAGGAAGAGGGAGGAACACTGAAGCTTTCTTT
CASIKGRGRNTEAFF
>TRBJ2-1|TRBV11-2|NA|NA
TGTGCCAGCAGCTTTCTAGGGAGCAGGGCAGTCTATGAGCAGTTCTTC
CASSFLGSRAVYEQFF
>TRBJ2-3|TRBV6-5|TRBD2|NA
TGTGCCAGCAGTTACAAGCGGGGGCCCACAGATACGCAGTATTTT
CASSYKRGPTDTQYF
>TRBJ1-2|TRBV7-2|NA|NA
TGTGCCAGCAGCTTAGATCTGGGGATCTATGGCTACACCTTC
CASSLDLGIYGYTF
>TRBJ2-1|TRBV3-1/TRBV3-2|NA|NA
TGTGCCAGCAGCCCCGAAGGACAGCGTGTGTTCTTC
CASSPEGQRVFF
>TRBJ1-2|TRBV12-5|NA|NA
TGTGCTAGTGTCGGGAGTCCCTCTAACTATGGCTACACCTTC
CASVGSPSNYGYTF
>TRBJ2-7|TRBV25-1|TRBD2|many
TGTGCCAGCAGTGAAAGCCATCTAGCGGCCCGTGGAGAGCAGTACTTC
CASSESHLAARGEQYF
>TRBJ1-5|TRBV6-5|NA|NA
TGTGCCAGCAGGAGAAACCGGGACAACAATCAGCCCCAGCATTTT
CASRRNRDNNQPQHF
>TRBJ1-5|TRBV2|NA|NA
TGTGCCAGCAAATTTCAGGCGACAGATAATCAGCCCCAGCATTTT
CASKFQATDNQPQHF
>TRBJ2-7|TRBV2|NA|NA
TGTGCCAGCACCATGGGCCGAGGGGACTACGAGCAGTACTTC
CASTMGRGDYEQYF
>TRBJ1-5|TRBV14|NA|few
TGTGCCAGCAGCCAAGGTCGGGATCAGCCCCAGCATTTT
CASSQGRDQPQHF
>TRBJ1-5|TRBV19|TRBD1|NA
TGTGCCAGTAGTGGACAGGGGAATAGCAATCAGCCCCAGCATTTT
CASSGQGNSNQPQHF
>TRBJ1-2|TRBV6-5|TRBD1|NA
TGTGCCAGCAGTTACACAATGAACAGGGGGAATGGCTACACCTTC
CASSYTMNRGNGYTF
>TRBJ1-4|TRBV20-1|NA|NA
TGCAGTGCTTTATCCAATGAAAAACTGTTTTTT
CSALSNEKLFF
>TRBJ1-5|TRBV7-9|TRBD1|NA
TGTGCCAGCAGTACTACCGGGACAGGGGGACAGCCCCAGCATTTT
CASSTTGTGGQPQHF
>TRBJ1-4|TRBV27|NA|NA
TGTGCCAGCAGTTTAGGGGGTCTTCTAGGTGAAAAACTGTTTTTT
CASSLGGLLGEKLFF
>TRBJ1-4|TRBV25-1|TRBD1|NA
TGTGCCAGCAGTGGATGGACAGGGACAGATGAAAAACTGTTTTTT
CASSGWTGTDEKLFF
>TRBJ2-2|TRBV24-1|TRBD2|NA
TGTGCCACCAGTGATCCCAAAAGCGGGACTGGGGAGCTGTTTTTT
CATSDPKSGTGELFF